This T cell receptor beta chain was identified in a study of cytomegalovirus exposure and HLA in healthy donors. Findings and limits, study-wide: The TCR clusters that emerged in the first cohort tended, a later analysis found, to co-occur in the approximately 130 validation repertoires. The study recorded 150 to 200 TCR beta chains that were cytomegalovirus-associated. Most TCRs appeared rarely, but some public TCRs recurred in many donors.

Sequencing used immunoSEQ multiplex PCR; TCRdb keeps in-frame clones, though not all of them. Among more than 65,000 clones listed, roughly 96% were seen once. About this clone: Its antigen is as yet unknown. The same CDR3 can be traced to other DNA sequences in this sample.

This CDR3 has 15 amino acids. V shed 4 bases, J shed 2 bases, and the junction held 6 bases outside the gene matches. Per germline, CDR1 SGHRS and CDR2 YFSETQ. The sequenced material came from PBMCs. The sequence was obtained from a woman aged 18-29 years in good health and CMV-seronegative. The chain links TRBV5-1 to TRBJ2-1, with 7 bases aligning to TRBD1. The CDR3 DNA reads as TGCGCCAGCAGCCCTCGGACAGGAACCTACAATGAGCAGTTCTTC. Its protein is CASSPRTGTYNEQFF.